The rows below give T cell receptor beta chains drawn from one sample of a study of cytomegalovirus exposure and HLA in healthy donors. Using immunoSEQ multiplex PCR, the repertoire was profiled, and TCRdb retains in-frame clones only, with some absent. The sample lists 100,000 to 150,000 clones, roughly 8.3% occurring once. Input material: PBMCs. Receptor source: a man aged 35 to 55 in good health and CMV-seronegative. Both conserved end residues are part of each CDR3. The D gene is left open where the match is weak. Some rows mark clone size as missing; the rest say once, few, many or name a class of expanded clone.

d_call: .
v_call: TRBV6-5
clone_size: .
j_call: TRBJ1-5
cdr3_aa: CASSEGVYQPQHF
cdr3_nt: TGTGCCAGCAGCGAAGGGGTCTATCAGCCCCAGCATTTT

d_call: .
v_call: TRBV29-1
clone_size: .
j_call: TRBJ1-4
cdr3_aa: CSAGRGTPATNEKLFF
cdr3_nt: TGCAGCGCCGGCCGGGGAACGCCTGCAACTAATGAAAAACTGTTTTTT

d_call: TRBD1
v_call: TRBV4-2
clone_size: few
j_call: TRBJ2-7
cdr3_aa: CASSQGEGASYEQYF
cdr3_nt: TGTGCCAGCAGCCAAGGTGAGGGGGCCTCCTACGAGCAGTACTTC

d_call: .
v_call: TRBV7-8
clone_size: few
j_call: TRBJ2-5
cdr3_aa: CASSPDFVQETQYF
cdr3_nt: TGTGCCAGCAGCCCTGACTTCGTCCAAGAGACCCAGTACTTC

d_call: .
v_call: TRBV9
clone_size: .
j_call: TRBJ2-3
cdr3_aa: CASSLGAGDTDTQYF
cdr3_nt: TGTGCCAGCAGCCTGGGGGCGGGGGACACAGATACGCAGTATTTT

d_call: TRBD2
v_call: TRBV6-1
clone_size: few
j_call: TRBJ2-7
cdr3_aa: CASSSGGASYEQYF
cdr3_nt: TGTGCCAGCAGTAGCGGGGGGGCCTCCTACGAGCAGTACTTC

d_call: .
v_call: TRBV28
clone_size: .
j_call: TRBJ1-5
cdr3_aa: CASSLNQDSNQPQHF
cdr3_nt: TGTGCCAGCAGTTTAAATCAGGATAGCAATCAGCCCCAGCATTTT

d_call: TRBD1
v_call: TRBV5-8
clone_size: few
j_call: TRBJ2-7
cdr3_aa: CASSSGDSSYEQYF
cdr3_nt: TGTGCCAGCAGCTCCGGGGACAGCTCCTACGAGCAGTACTTC

d_call: TRBD2
v_call: TRBV30
clone_size: few
j_call: TRBJ2-2
cdr3_aa: CAWSAGGARTGELFF
cdr3_nt: TGTGCCTGGAGTGCCGGGGGGGCAAGAACCGGGGAGCTGTTTTTT

d_call: TRBD2
v_call: TRBV7-9
clone_size: .
j_call: TRBJ2-3
cdr3_aa: CASSSYSGNTDTQYF
cdr3_nt: TGTGCCAGCAGCTCTTATAGCGGGAACACAGATACGCAGTATTTT

d_call: .
v_call: TRBV11-2
clone_size: few
j_call: TRBJ1-2
cdr3_aa: CASSPGVYGYTF
cdr3_nt: TGTGCCAGCAGCCCGGGGGTGTATGGCTACACCTTC

d_call: TRBD2
v_call: TRBV4-3
clone_size: .
j_call: TRBJ2-7
cdr3_aa: CASSQGRGGGYEQYF
cdr3_nt: TGCGCCAGCAGCCAAGGACGGGGGGGCGGGTACGAGCAGTACTTC

d_call: .
v_call: TRBV19
clone_size: few
j_call: TRBJ2-2
cdr3_aa: CASVQGSIGELFF
cdr3_nt: TGTGCCAGTGTACAGGGTAGTATCGGGGAGCTGTTTTTT

d_call: TRBD2
v_call: TRBV6-4
clone_size: .
j_call: TRBJ2-3
cdr3_aa: CASSDTAGSTDTQYF
cdr3_nt: TGTGCCAGCAGTGACACAGCGGGGAGCACAGATACGCAGTATTTT

d_call: .
v_call: TRBV6-1
clone_size: few
j_call: TRBJ1-3
cdr3_aa: CASSEVIQGSFLGNTIYF
cdr3_nt: TGTGCCAGCAGTGAAGTCATCCAGGGTTCTTTTCTTGGAAACACCATATATTTT

d_call: TRBD1
v_call: TRBV6-5
clone_size: few
j_call: TRBJ2-7
cdr3_aa: CASSRDRAYEQYF
cdr3_nt: TGTGCCAGCAGCAGGGACAGAGCCTACGAGCAGTACTTC

d_call: TRBD1
v_call: TRBV10-3
clone_size: few
j_call: TRBJ1-4
cdr3_aa: CATWDSATNEKLFF
cdr3_nt: TGTGCCACCTGGGACAGCGCAACTAATGAAAAACTGTTTTTT

d_call: .
v_call: TRBV4-3
clone_size: .
j_call: TRBJ1-2
cdr3_aa: CASSQGGNGYTF
cdr3_nt: TGCGCCAGCAGCCAAGGGGGCAATGGCTACACCTTC

d_call: .
v_call: TRBV5-1
clone_size: .
j_call: TRBJ1-1
cdr3_aa: CASSLDSSQTEAFF
cdr3_nt: TGCGCCAGCAGCTTGGACAGCTCGCAAACTGAAGCTTTCTTT

d_call: TRBD1
v_call: TRBV5-5
clone_size: few
j_call: TRBJ1-4
cdr3_aa: CASSSPTGANEKLFF
cdr3_nt: TGTGCCAGCAGCTCCCCGACAGGGGCTAATGAAAAACTGTTTTTT

d_call: TRBD1
v_call: TRBV13
clone_size: .
j_call: TRBJ1-1
cdr3_aa: CASSPGQTTEAFF
cdr3_nt: TGTGCCAGCAGCCCGGGACAGACCACTGAAGCTTTCTTT

d_call: .
v_call: TRBV7-9
clone_size: few
j_call: TRBJ2-3
cdr3_aa: CASSKGDPGAVDTQYF
cdr3_nt: TGTGCCAGCAGCAAGGGGGATCCCGGGGCCGTAGATACGCAGTATTTT

d_call: .
v_call: TRBV9
clone_size: few
j_call: TRBJ1-1
cdr3_aa: CASSPDRGSEAFF
cdr3_nt: TGTGCCAGCAGTCCGGATAGGGGGAGTGAAGCTTTCTTT

d_call: .
v_call: TRBV29-1
clone_size: few
j_call: TRBJ1-1
cdr3_aa: CSVERQPENTEAFF
cdr3_nt: TGCAGCGTTGAGAGACAACCAGAGAACACTGAAGCTTTCTTT

d_call: TRBD1
v_call: TRBV5-5
clone_size: few
j_call: TRBJ1-5
cdr3_aa: CASSLGQGALQPQHF
cdr3_nt: TGTGCCAGCAGCTTGGGACAGGGGGCCTTACAGCCCCAGCATTTT

d_call: TRBD1
v_call: TRBV7-2
clone_size: .
j_call: TRBJ2-7
cdr3_aa: CASSRDRGYEQYF
cdr3_nt: TGTGCCAGCAGTCGGGACAGGGGCTACGAGCAGTACTTC

d_call: .
v_call: TRBV29-1
clone_size: few
j_call: TRBJ1-1
cdr3_aa: CSVNWGDDTEAFF
cdr3_nt: TGCAGCGTCAATTGGGGGGATGACACTGAAGCTTTCTTT

d_call: .
v_call: TRBV5-1
clone_size: .
j_call: TRBJ2-1
cdr3_aa: CASSSTGSSYNEQFF
cdr3_nt: TGCGCCAGCAGCTCAACAGGTAGCTCCTACAATGAGCAGTTCTTC

d_call: .
v_call: TRBV28
clone_size: .
j_call: TRBJ1-5
cdr3_aa: CASSFWSGNQPQHF
cdr3_nt: TGTGCCAGCAGTTTCTGGAGCGGCAATCAGCCCCAGCATTTT